The clone carrying this T cell receptor (beta chain) has a handful of counts. What it recognizes is unknown. This sample is drawn from a study of radiotherapy plus CTLA-4 blockade in lung cancer. Study-level information: An objective response was seen in about 17% of patients, and disease control in about 30%.

The germline V gene encodes CDR1 MNHNS and CDR2 SASEGT. V lost 3 bases and J lost 0; bases outside the gene matches: 3. The CDR3 extends over 17 amino acids. Produced via immunoSEQ multiplex PCR; TCRdb's table is partial and in-frame only. The sample contains approximately 52,000 clones, approximately 80% of which appear only once. Broader study findings: Together with interferon-beta, which increased in serum after radiation, early dynamic changes in blood T cell clones were reportedly the best predictors of response. After radiotherapy and ipilimumab, tumor-derived clones expanded in peripheral blood.

People whose metastatic non-small-cell lung cancer was chemo-refractory got focal radiation along with CTLA-4 blockade by ipilimumab. This chain links TRBV6-1 with TRBJ2-5; TRBD2 matches at 14 bases. The receptor's source is a human donor with non-small cell lung cancer whose response to radiotherapy plus ipilimumab could not be evaluated. This specimen consisted of peripheral blood, obtained from a patient treated with radiotherapy plus ipilimumab. CDR3 loop: CASSDRLAGGYQETQYF. The CDR3 region has the DNA TGTGCCAGCAGTGATCGACTAGCGGGAGGGTACCAAGAGACCCAGTACTTC.